These T cell receptor beta chains were read from a single sample in a study of T cell changes during pregnancy in multiple sclerosis. Using immunoSEQ multiplex PCR, the repertoire was profiled, and TCRdb retains in-frame clones only, with some absent. The repertoire holds around 57,000 clones, with 80% to 95% as singletons. Sequences were derived from peripheral blood, sampled in the third trimester of pregnancy. These receptors were obtained from a female donor in good health, enrolled as a control in a pregnancy study. Each CDR3 is given with its conserved first and last residue. A D gene is named only where the DNA matches it firmly. Clone size is shown for a subset of rows, as once, few, many or a class of expanded clone.

clone_size | j_call | v_call | d_call | cdr3_nt | cdr3_aa
. | TRBJ2-2 | TRBV5-1 | TRBD1 | TGCGCCAGCAGCTACCGACAGGGGGCTGCCGGGGAGCTGTTTTTT | CASSYRQGAAGELFF
. | TRBJ1-6 | TRBV10-3 | TRBD1 | TGTGCCATCAGTGAGGGGGGACAGGAGAATTCACCCCTCCACTTT | CAISEGGQENSPLHF
. | TRBJ1-2 | TRBV30 | . | TGTGCCTGGTCAAGGATATTGAGACTACATGGCTACACCTTC | CAWSRILRLHGYTF
. | TRBJ2-2 | TRBV19 | . | TGTGCCAGTATGGGCGGGGATAGAATCACCGGGGAGCTGTTTTTT | CASMGGDRITGELFF
once | TRBJ2-3 | TRBV6-1 | TRBD2 | TGTGCCAGCAGTGAAGTGGTAGCGGGAGGTGGAACAGATACGCAGTATTTT | CASSEVVAGGGTDTQYF
. | TRBJ2-2 | TRBV7-6 | . | TGTGCCAGCAGCGCACAGGGTCCATCCGGGGAGCTGTTTTTT | CASSAQGPSGELFF
. | TRBJ1-2 | TRBV4-3 | TRBD1 | TGCGCCAGCAGCCAAGATCGGGGGACAGGGGGCAGTGGCTACACCTTC | CASSQDRGTGGSGYTF
. | TRBJ1-4 | TRBV4-2 | . | TGTGCCAGCAGCCAAGACGCCCAGGGTACTCTGGGGGGTAATGAAAAACTGTTTTTT | CASSQDAQGTLGGNEKLFF
. | TRBJ2-3 | TRBV5-4 | . | TGTGCCAGCAGCTACCCCGCCGGGTTCGCAGATACGCAGTATTTT | CASSYPAGFADTQYF
once | TRBJ2-1 | TRBV7-2 | . | TGTGCCAGCAGCTTAAAGCAGCGTAACAATGAGCAGTTCTTC | CASSLKQRNNEQFF
. | TRBJ1-3 | TRBV14 | . | TGTGCCAGCAGCCGCGACTCATTTGGAAACACCATATATTTT | CASSRDSFGNTIYF
. | TRBJ1-3 | TRBV30 | . | TGTGCCTGGAGTAAGAGCTCTGGAAACACCATATATTTT | CAWSKSSGNTIYF
few | TRBJ1-1 | TRBV18 | . | TGTGCCAGCTCGCTAGCGATCACTGAAGCTTTCTTT | CASSLAITEAFF
. | TRBJ2-7 | TRBV5-6 | . | TGTGCCAGCAGCTCAGGACTGTACGAGCAGTACTTC | CASSSGLYEQYF
. | TRBJ2-7 | TRBV13 | TRBD2 | TGTGCCTCCCGGGGGGACTACGAGCAGTACTTC | CASRGDYEQYF
. | TRBJ1-2 | TRBV18 | . | TGTGCCAGCTCACCACCCTTTCGGGAGTATGGCTACACCTTC | CASSPPFREYGYTF
. | TRBJ2-7 | TRBV13 | . | TGTGCCAGCAGCCACCAGTCCGGGGTGGCGAACGAGCAGTACTTC | CASSHQSGVANEQYF
. | TRBJ2-3 | TRBV19 | . | TGTGCCAGTACGTGGGGGGGCAGTCTAGGGGATACGCAGTATTTT | CASTWGGSLGDTQYF
. | TRBJ1-5 | TRBV2 | TRBD1 | TGTGCCAGCAGGCCCCCCACCGGACAGGGCGGCCAGCCCCAGCATTTT | CASRPPTGQGGQPQHF
. | TRBJ2-7 | TRBV27 | TRBD2 | TGTGCCAGCAGTTTAAACCGACTAGCCCTCTACGAGCAGTACTTC | CASSLNRLALYEQYF
. | TRBJ1-4 | TRBV11-3 | . | TGTGCCAGCAGCTTAGGGAGTCGGCGAAATAATGAAAAACTGTTTTTT | CASSLGSRRNNEKLFF
. | TRBJ1-2 | TRBV29-1 | . | TGCAGCGCCACGATGACCGACTCATCCGGCTACACCTTC | CSATMTDSSGYTF
. | TRBJ2-7 | TRBV2 | . | TGTGCCGGAAACAGGGCCCCCTACGAGCAGTACTTC | CAGNRAPYEQYF
. | TRBJ2-7 | TRBV28 | TRBD2 | TGTGCCAGCAGTCCTAGCGGGGGGGCCTACGAGCAGTACTTC | CASSPSGGAYEQYF
. | TRBJ1-2 | TRBV29-1 | . | TGCAGCGTTGAAGTCAGTACCTATGGCTACACCTTC | CSVEVSTYGYTF
. | TRBJ2-3 | TRBV6-6 | . | TGTGCCAGCAGCTACCTGGAGGATACGCAGTATTTT | CASSYLEDTQYF
few | TRBJ2-2 | TRBV9 | TRBD1 | TGTGCCAGCAGCGTAGGACAGGGGGCCGGGGAGCTGTTTTTT | CASSVGQGAGELFF
. | TRBJ2-2 | TRBV6-5 | TRBD1 | TGTGCCAGCAGGCGCCAGGGGGCATTCGCCGGGGAGCTGTTTTTT | CASRRQGAFAGELFF
. | TRBJ1-3 | TRBV7-9 | TRBD1 | TGTGCCAGCAGCCCCGACAGGGGGCGAAATCTTGGAAACACCATATATTTT | CASSPDRGRNLGNTIYF
. | TRBJ1-2 | TRBV6-5 | TRBD1 | TGTGCCAGCTCTTCGATGAGACAGGGACGCTATGGCTACACCTTC | CASSSMRQGRYGYTF
. | TRBJ2-2 | TRBV4-3 | TRBD2 | TGCGCCAGCAGCCAAGATCGGGGGGGCGCGAACACCGGGGAGCTGTTTTTT | CASSQDRGGANTGELFF
. | TRBJ1-5 | TRBV6-1 | . | TGTGCCATCCTCCGGGACAAGGACCAGCCCCAGCATTTT | CAILRDKDQPQHF
once | TRBJ1-4 | TRBV7-2 | . | TGTGCCAGCAGCTTAGAATTAGTCTTCCCGGGTGAAAAACTGTTTTTT | CASSLELVFPGEKLFF
. | TRBJ2-7 | TRBV10-3 | . | TGTGCCATCAGTCCTGGGACTTCAAGCTCCTACGAGCAGTACTTC | CAISPGTSSSYEQYF
. | TRBJ1-3 | TRBV9 | TRBD1 | TGTGCCAGCAGCGCGGGGACAGCATCTGGAAACACCATATATTTT | CASSAGTASGNTIYF
once | TRBJ2-1 | TRBV7-2 | TRBD1 | TGTGCCAGCAGCCCCTGGGGGCAGGGGGCCTACAATGAGCAGTTCTTC | CASSPWGQGAYNEQFF
few | TRBJ1-4 | TRBV7-9 | . | TGTGCCAGCAGGGACAGTGCAACTAATGAAAAACTGTTTTTT | CASRDSATNEKLFF
. | TRBJ1-2 | TRBV25-1 | . | TGTGCCAGCAGTGAAGTACAGGCCGGGAGTGGCTACACCTTC | CASSEVQAGSGYTF
. | TRBJ2-1 | TRBV9 | . | TGTGCCAGCAGCGAGGGGACCTACAATGAGCAGTTCTTC | CASSEGTYNEQFF
. | TRBJ2-7 | TRBV11-3 | . | TGTGCCAGCAGCTTTGAGGGCCCCTTGGTCGACGAGCAGTACTTC | CASSFEGPLVDEQYF
. | TRBJ1-5 | TRBV29-1 | . | TGCAGCGTTGGATTGGGGGCGGGTGGTCAGCCCCAGCATTTT | CSVGLGAGGQPQHF
. | TRBJ2-7 | TRBV30 | . | TGTGCCTGGAAGGGGAACACCTACGAGCAGTACTTC | CAWKGNTYEQYF
. | TRBJ1-1 | TRBV5-5 | . | TGTGCCAGCAGCCAGGGAGTCGGCGGGGGTGGCACTGAAGCTTTCTTT | CASSQGVGGGGTEAFF
. | TRBJ2-1 | TRBV28 | TRBD2 | TGTGCCAGCAGTTCCTGGACTAGCGGGAGCTCCTACAATGAGCAGTTCTTC | CASSSWTSGSSYNEQFF
many | TRBJ1-1 | TRBV5-6 | TRBD1 | TGTGCCAGCAGTTGGGGGACAGGAGAAGCTTTCTTT | CASSWGTGEAFF
few | TRBJ1-5 | TRBV30 | TRBD1 | TGTGCCTGGAGTAAGGGACAGGTCAATCAGCCCCAGCATTTT | CAWSKGQVNQPQHF
once | TRBJ1-3 | TRBV5-1 | . | TGCGCCAGCAAGGAGAACTCTGGAAACACCATATATTTT | CASKENSGNTIYF
. | TRBJ2-1 | TRBV10-3 | TRBD2 | TGTGCCATCAGTGCAGCGGGGAAGCACAATGAGCAGTTCTTC | CAISAAGKHNEQFF